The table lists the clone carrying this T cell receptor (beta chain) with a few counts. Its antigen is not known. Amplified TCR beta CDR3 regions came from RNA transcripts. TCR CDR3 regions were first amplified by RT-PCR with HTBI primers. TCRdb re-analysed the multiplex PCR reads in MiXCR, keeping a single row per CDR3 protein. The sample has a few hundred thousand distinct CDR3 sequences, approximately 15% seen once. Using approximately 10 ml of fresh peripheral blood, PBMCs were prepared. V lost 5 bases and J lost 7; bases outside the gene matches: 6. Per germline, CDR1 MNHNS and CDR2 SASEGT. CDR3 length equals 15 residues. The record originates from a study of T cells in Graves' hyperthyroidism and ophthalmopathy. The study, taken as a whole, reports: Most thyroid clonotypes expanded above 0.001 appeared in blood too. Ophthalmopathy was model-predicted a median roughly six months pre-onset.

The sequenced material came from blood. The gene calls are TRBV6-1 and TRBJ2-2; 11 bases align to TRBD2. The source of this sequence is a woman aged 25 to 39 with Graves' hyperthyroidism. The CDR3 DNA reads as TGTGCCAGCAGTCATAGCGGGAGGGTCGGCGGGGAGCTGTTTTTT. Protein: CASSHSGRVGGELFF.